One sample yielded the 7 T cell receptor beta chains listed below, sequenced in a study of blood T cell repertoires in COVID-19 (dated by TCRdb to about 2020). The library was produced with the immunoSEQ multiplex PCR assay. Drawn from immuneACCESS, this table holds only the in-frame rearrangements with V and J called that TCRdb kept. Clones are partly lost; checked studies trace under half to an unresolved V gene and leave the rest unexplained. This sample gives approximately 190,000 clones in total; roughly nine tenths of them show up just once. Around 2.3% of the sample belongs to the ten largest clones. The sequenced sample was peripheral blood. The receptor source for this set is a man aged 70 or older with active or convalescent COVID-19.

Only one count was recorded for this clone. In DNA form, the CDR3 reads TGCAGCGTCCACCAAAGTACAGGGGTCCTGGGGCCAGAGACCCAGTACTTC. Translated, it gives CSVHQSTGVLGPETQYF. The gene calls are TRBV29-1 and TRBJ2-5, with 7 bases matching TRBD1. V shed 6 bases and J 4 bases; nucleotides not matched to a gene: 20. CDR1 is SQVTM, CDR2 ANQGSEA, per germline. CDR3 length equals 17 residues.

The chain couples TRBV28 to TRBJ1-4; 7 nucleotides align to TRBD1. The germline gives CDR1 MDHEN, CDR2 SYDVKM. The CDR3 has 15 amino acids. With 2 bases clipped from V and 3 bases from J, the junction kept 3 bases outside the gene matches. CDR3 DNA: TGTGCCAGCAGTTTACCGACAGGGTCTAATGAAAAACTGTTTTTT. This codes for CASSLPTGSNEKLFF.

The chain uses TRBV5-6 and TRBJ2-5; D call uncertain. Germline values: CDR1 SGHDT, CDR2 YYEEEE. V lost 4 bases and J lost 0, with 7 bases in between. CDR3 length equals 13 residues. The CDR3 DNA reads as TGTGCCAGCAGCCACAGAGACCAAGAGACCCAGTACTTC. Translation gives CASSHRDQETQYF. The complete variable domain, with remaining parts taken from reference TRBV5-6 and TRBJ2-5, reads DAGVTQSPTHLIKTRGQQVTLRCSPKSGHDTVSWYQQALGQGPQFIFQYYEEEERQRGNFPDRFSGHQFPNYSSELNVNALLLGDSALYLCASSHRDQETQYFGPGTRLLVL.

This clone was seen only once. The V call is TRBV6-6, the J call TRBJ2-7; D ambiguous. CDR3 length equals 15 residues. CDR1 MNHNY and CDR2 SVGAGI come from the germline V gene (reference sequence). V lost 0 bases and J 6 bases, leaving 15 bases between the germline ends. The DNA of the CDR3 is TGTGCCAGCAGTTACTCGAATAGCCCGACGTCCGAGCAGTACTTC. Translating it yields CASSYSNSPTSEQYF.

The chain has TRBV5-4 and TRBJ2-1; possible D gene TRBD2, 5 bases. Germline assignment: CDR1 SGHNT and CDR2 YYREEE (reference sequence). This CDR3 contains 14 residues. Trimming shortened V by 1 base and J by 5 bases, and 10 bases separated the two germline ends. Here the CDR3 reads CASSLTRSHNEQFF. CDR3 coding DNA: TGTGCCAGCAGCTTGACTAGATCCCACAATGAGCAGTTCTTC.

This clone turned up a few times. The genes are TRBV7-2 and TRBJ1-6; 8 bases agree with TRBD1. V was clipped by 0 bases and J by 10 bases; unmatched bases: 8. The CDR3 is made up of 16 amino acids. Germline CDR1 is SGHTA and CDR2 is FQGNSA. CDR3 nucleotide sequence: TGTGCCAGCAGCTTAGCGGTCGGCAGGGGGCGATCACCCCTCCACTTT. This translates into CASSLAVGRGRSPLHF.

The genes are TRBV11-3 and TRBJ2-7; 13 bases match TRBD2. The V segment lost 4 bases and the J segment 7 bases; nucleotides outside the gene matches: 7. The V gene's germline CDR1 is SGHNT and CDR2 YENEEA. The CDR3 consists of 15 residues. The CDR3 nucleotides read TGTGCCAGCAGCTACGGACTAGCGGGAGCGGGGGAGCAGTACTTC. Translation gives CASSYGLAGAGEQYF.